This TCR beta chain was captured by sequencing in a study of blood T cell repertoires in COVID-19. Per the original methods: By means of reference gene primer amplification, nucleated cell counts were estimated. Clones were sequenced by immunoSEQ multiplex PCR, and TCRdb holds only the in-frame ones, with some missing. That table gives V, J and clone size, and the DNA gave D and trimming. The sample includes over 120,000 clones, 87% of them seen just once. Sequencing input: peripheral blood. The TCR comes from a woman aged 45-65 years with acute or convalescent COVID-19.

CDR3 DNA sequence: TGTGCCTGGAGCTCGGTAGCGGGGGATCACTACAATGAGCAGTTCTTC. Amino acid sequence: CAWSSVAGDHYNEQFF. The J gene is TRBJ2-1, the V gene TRBV30; TRBD2 aligns across 9 bases. CDR1 is GTSNPN and CDR2 is SVGIG in the germline V gene (reference sequence). This CDR3 contains 16 residues. V dropped 3 bases and J dropped 3; count of bases not matched to a gene: 9.